The 11 T cell receptor beta chains in this list originate from one sample, sequenced in a study of T cell changes during pregnancy in multiple sclerosis. Profiling relied on immunoSEQ multiplex PCR, and the TCRdb table lists in-frame clones only, not all of them. The profile shows about 100,000 clones, 85% to 95% of them singletons. The specimen was peripheral blood, collected in the first trimester of pregnancy. The source is a female donor with multiple sclerosis, enrolled in a pregnancy study.

The chain has TRBV28 and TRBJ1-1; D may be TRBD1 (5 bases). V lost 3 bases and J 0 bases, leaving 17 bases between the germline ends. Looked up from germline, CDR1 is MDHEN and CDR2 is SYDVKM. The CDR3 has 17 amino acids. In nucleotides, the CDR3 is TGTGCCAGCAGTTTCCCCTTGGCAGGGTCTATGAACACTGAAGCTTTCTTT. Protein sequence: CASSFPLAGSMNTEAFF.

V and J are TRBV10-3 and TRBJ1-3; D gene uncertain. Germline V lookup: CDR1 ENHRY, CDR2 SYGVKD. The CDR3 is made up of 14 amino acids. Trimming left V 11 bases short and J 2 bases short, with 16 bases between. The CDR3 loop reads CALRGEKTGNTIYF. CDR3 nucleotide sequence: TGTGCCCTTCGCGGGGAAAAGACTGGAAACACCATATATTTT.

The rearrangement uses TRBV5-1 and TRBJ2-2, with no clear D. The CDR3 sequence is 16 residues long. Germline-derived CDR1 and CDR2 are SGHRS and YFSETQ. V was trimmed by 0 bases and J by 3 bases, leaving 12 bases between them. CDR3 protein: CASSLGDRSYTGELFF. CDR3 coding DNA: TGCGCCAGCAGCTTGGGTGACCGGAGCTACACCGGGGAGCTGTTTTTT.

The chain carries TRBV6-5 and TRBJ2-7; TRBD2 aligns across 9 bases. Germline V gene data show CDR1 as MNHEY and CDR2 as SVGAGI. J lost 4 bases, V lost 8 bases, and 9 bases had no gene match. The CDR3 contains 14 residues. CDR3 region: CASSPAGGLYEQYF. The CDR3 coding sequence is TGTGCCAGCTCCCCAGCGGGAGGATTATACGAGCAGTACTTC.

The genes are TRBV19 and TRBJ1-5, with D possibly being TRBD1 (5 bases). Trimming left V 3 bases short and J 0 bases short, with 9 bases between. CDR3 size: 15 residues. CDR1 is LNHDA and CDR2 is SQIVND in the germline V gene (reference sequence). The DNA of the CDR3 is TGTGCCAGTAGTATCGACAGTTATAGCAATCAGCCCCAGCATTTT. It codes for CASSIDSYSNQPQHF.

The V call is TRBV6-5, the J call TRBJ2-3; tentatively, D is TRBD2 (6 bases). This CDR3 is built from 13 residues. The germline V and J ends were trimmed by 10 bases and 4 bases, with 15 bases remaining between them. Per germline, CDR1 MNHEY and CDR2 SVGAGI. The CDR3 spells CATGRPPADTQYF. The CDR3 DNA reads as TGTGCCACCGGGAGACCCCCCGCAGATACGCAGTATTTT.

The chain joins TRBV19 to TRBJ2-5; TRBD2 agrees at 8 bases. In germline, CDR1 is LNHDA, CDR2 SQIVND (reference sequence). CDR3 size: 15 residues. With 4 bases clipped from V and 4 bases from J, the junction kept 8 bases outside the gene matches. The CDR3 region has the DNA TGTGCCAGTAGTAAGGGACTAGGGTTGGGAGAGACCCAGTACTTC. It codes for CASSKGLGLGETQYF.

This chain joins TRBV19 and TRBJ1-2; TRBD1 is a possible D gene (5 bases). The germline V gene encodes CDR1 LNHDA and CDR2 SQIVND (reference sequence). Trimming stripped 2 bases from V and 5 bases from J, with 18 bases between. The CDR3 has 16 amino acids. This chain's CDR3 is CASSISPRAVGYGYTF. CDR3 bases: TGTGCCAGTAGTATATCCCCCAGGGCCGTGGGGTATGGCTACACCTTC.

CDR3 loop: CASSLGESSTDTQYF. The CDR3, as DNA: TGTGCCAGCAGCCTAGGCGAGTCTAGCACAGATACGCAGTATTTT. The chain combines TRBV5-4 with TRBJ2-3; D call uncertain. The length of the CDR3 is 15 residues. Deletions cut 4 bases from V and 0 bases from J, with 12 bases between. Looked up from germline, CDR1 is SGHNT and CDR2 is YYREEE (reference sequence).

V gene TRBV19 combines with J gene TRBJ1-3; TRBD1 agrees at 10 bases. Trimming removed 7 bases from V and 2 bases from J; junction bases left unmatched: 14. The CDR3 has 18 amino acids. Germline CDR1 is LNHDA and CDR2 is SQIVND (reference sequence). Here the CDR3 reads CASMGVETGGLTGNTIYF. CDR3 bases: TGTGCCAGTATGGGAGTGGAGACAGGGGGCTTGACTGGAAACACCATATATTTT.

The chain recombines TRBV15 with TRBJ2-5; a weak D match, TRBD2 (5 bases). V was cut by 1 base and J by 4 bases, with 7 bases left in between. Per germline, CDR1 LNHNV and CDR2 YYDKDF (reference sequence). The CDR3 runs 13 residues. As DNA, the CDR3 is TGTGCCACCAGCAGAGGGGCGGGAGAGACCCAGTACTTC. Its protein product is CATSRGAGETQYF.